Listed below are T cell receptor beta chains from one sample, sequenced in a study of shared clonotypes between healthy human individuals. Produced via immunoSEQ multiplex PCR; TCRdb's table is partial and in-frame only. The sample records about 770,000 clones, roughly two thirds being singletons. The sequenced material came from memory CD4+ T cells sorted from blood. The receptors originated from a woman younger than 45 in good health. The CDR3 runs from the conserved cysteine through the conserved F or W. A clone size is listed for some rows: how often the clone was seen (once, few, many), or a class if it is expanded.

TRBJ1-1 | TRBV9 | - | CASRKTENTEAFF
TRBJ1-5 | TRBV25-1 | - | CASSDGTGQPQHF
TRBJ2-7 | TRBV19 | - | CASRPGTSGSYEQYF
TRBJ2-7 | TRBV5-1 | - | CASSPRTSSYEQYF
TRBJ2-7 | TRBV25-1 | - | CASSENEGSDEQYF
TRBJ2-1 | TRBV2 | - | CASSGVSLAGNEQFF
TRBJ2-7 | TRBV5-1 | - | CASSSGTFSYEQYF
TRBJ1-2 | TRBV19 | - | CASSLGTPGDYGYTF
TRBJ2-5 | TRBV18 | - | CASSPQGAGETQYF
TRBJ2-7 | TRBV11-3 | - | CASSSRRYEQYF
TRBJ1-1 | TRBV11-2 | once | CASSLFPGLMNTEAFF
TRBJ2-1 | TRBV5-1 | - | CASRVTTYNEQFF
TRBJ1-1 | TRBV5-1 | - | CASSFAKGAVETEAFF
TRBJ2-7 | TRBV9 | - | CASSPRDRGSYEQYF
TRBJ1-1 | TRBV12-2 | - | CASRPGHPGRAEAFF
TRBJ2-2 | TRBV6-1 | - | CASSEIDAGELFF
TRBJ2-3 | TRBV7-9 | - | CASSPEYTQYF
TRBJ1-2 | TRBV28 | - | CASSLWDQRGYTF
TRBJ2-7 | TRBV9 | - | CASSVVPDSYEQYF
TRBJ2-5 | TRBV5-1 | - | CASSFGYETQYF
TRBJ1-4 | TRBV28 | once | CASSRGTGFNEKLFF
TRBJ2-3 | TRBV29-1 | - | CSVFNTGGTDTQYF